A selection of T cell receptor beta chains follows, all from one sample in a study of regulatory T cells in long-lasting Graves disease. Via MiXCR, TCRdb re-called the multiplex PCR reads, giving one row per CDR3 protein. The sample consists of around 400,000 distinct CDR3 sequences, less than 20% of them appearing once. Material: peripheral blood mononuclear cells (PBMCs), obtained at new diagnosis, from a patient treated with antithyroid drugs. The receptors derive from a female donor with Graves disease. The CDR3 runs from the conserved cysteine through the conserved F or W. Each record gives: D gene, clone size, J gene, V gene, CDR3 DNA, CDR3 protein. A D gene is named only where the DNA matches it firmly. Expanded clones get a size class; other rows say once, few or many, or leave the size out.

D gene: .
clone size: many
J gene: TRBJ1-1
V gene: TRBV12-3/TRBV12-4
CDR3 DNA: TGTGCCAGCAGCAGGGAGTTCGCTGAAGCTTTCTTT
CDR3 protein: CASSREFAEAFF

D gene: .
clone size: .
J gene: TRBJ2-7
V gene: TRBV18
CDR3 DNA: TGTGCCAGCTCACCAAGCTCGGGCGAGCAGTACTTC
CDR3 protein: CASSPSSGEQYF

D gene: TRBD1
clone size: many
J gene: TRBJ2-7
V gene: TRBV27
CDR3 DNA: TGTGCCAGCGGTGTCGGACAGGCCTACGAGCAGTACTTC
CDR3 protein: CASGVGQAYEQYF

D gene: .
clone size: many
J gene: TRBJ1-1
V gene: TRBV13
CDR3 DNA: TGTGCCAGCAGTTGGGGAAGACAAGCTAAAACCTTCTTT
CDR3 protein: CASSWGRQAKTFF

D gene: TRBD2
clone size: few
J gene: TRBJ2-7
V gene: TRBV27
CDR3 DNA: TGTGCCAGCAGTTTAGGGACTAGCGCACGCGAGCAGTACTTC
CDR3 protein: CASSLGTSAREQYF

D gene: TRBD1
clone size: many
J gene: TRBJ2-7
V gene: TRBV12-3/TRBV12-4
CDR3 DNA: TGTGCCAGCAGTTTAGCCAGGACAGGGTTCTACGAGCAGTACTTC
CDR3 protein: CASSLARTGFYEQYF

D gene: .
clone size: many
J gene: TRBJ1-1
V gene: TRBV27
CDR3 DNA: TGTGCCAGCAGTCCCAAGAATGTCGCTGAAGCTTTCTTT
CDR3 protein: CASSPKNVAEAFF

D gene: TRBD1
clone size: many
J gene: TRBJ2-1
V gene: TRBV12-3/TRBV12-4
CDR3 DNA: TGTGCCAGCACCCGGGACAGTATCAATGAGCAGTTCTTC
CDR3 protein: CASTRDSINEQFF

D gene: TRBD2
clone size: many
J gene: TRBJ2-1
V gene: TRBV20-1
CDR3 DNA: TGCAGTGCTAGAGACCCGGTTGGAAGCGGGGACTACAATGAGCAGTTCTTC
CDR3 protein: CSARDPVGSGDYNEQFF

D gene: TRBD2
clone size: many
J gene: TRBJ2-7
V gene: TRBV11-2
CDR3 DNA: TGTGCCAGCAGACCCTCTAGCGGGAGAGGGTACGAGCAGTACTTC
CDR3 protein: CASRPSSGRGYEQYF

D gene: TRBD1
clone size: many
J gene: TRBJ1-1
V gene: TRBV5-1
CDR3 DNA: TGCGCCAGCAGACAGGGACAGCCGAACACTGAAGCTTTCTTT
CDR3 protein: CASRQGQPNTEAFF

D gene: .
clone size: few
J gene: TRBJ1-6
V gene: TRBV14
CDR3 DNA: TGTGCCAGCAGCCAAGATCAGGGACCCTCACCCCTCCACTTT
CDR3 protein: CASSQDQGPSPLHF

D gene: .
clone size: many
J gene: TRBJ1-1
V gene: TRBV3-1
CDR3 DNA: TGTGCCAGCAGCCAAGTCGTTGGGGGGAGCAGTAAGAACACTGAAGCTTTCTTT
CDR3 protein: CASSQVVGGSSKNTEAFF

D gene: .
clone size: many
J gene: TRBJ2-7
V gene: TRBV12-3/TRBV12-4
CDR3 DNA: TGTGCCAGCAGTTTCGCCTCCTACGAGCAGTACTTC
CDR3 protein: CASSFASYEQYF

D gene: TRBD1
clone size: many
J gene: TRBJ1-5
V gene: TRBV7-8
CDR3 DNA: TGTGCCAGCAGCTTGTTGGACAGGGGATACCAGCCCCAGCATTTT
CDR3 protein: CASSLLDRGYQPQHF

D gene: .
clone size: many
J gene: TRBJ1-4
V gene: TRBV12-3/TRBV12-4
CDR3 DNA: TGTGCCAGCCATGGTTCAGCCGGGAAACTGTTTTTT
CDR3 protein: CASHGSAGKLFF

D gene: TRBD1
clone size: few
J gene: TRBJ1-2
V gene: TRBV5-1
CDR3 DNA: TGCGCCAGCAGCCCTCGTTCGACAGGGGCTGGCTACACCTTC
CDR3 protein: CASSPRSTGAGYTF

D gene: .
clone size: many
J gene: TRBJ1-1
V gene: TRBV5-1
CDR3 DNA: TGCGCCAGCACCGAGGGGGGCGGGATGAACACTGAAGCTTTCTTT
CDR3 protein: CASTEGGGMNTEAFF

D gene: .
clone size: few
J gene: TRBJ2-1
V gene: TRBV4-1
CDR3 DNA: TGCGCCAGCAGCCAAGTTAGCCAGGGTGATGAGCAGTTCTTC
CDR3 protein: CASSQVSQGDEQFF

D gene: TRBD2
clone size: .
J gene: TRBJ2-5
V gene: TRBV11-2
CDR3 DNA: TGTGCCAGCAGCTCAAAGCGGGGGGGTGAGACCCAGTACTTC
CDR3 protein: CASSSKRGGETQYF

D gene: .
clone size: many
J gene: TRBJ2-1
V gene: TRBV4-1
CDR3 DNA: TGCGCCAGCAGCCAAGACTCCAGACTGGGTGAGCAGTTCTTC
CDR3 protein: CASSQDSRLGEQFF

D gene: .
clone size: few
J gene: TRBJ1-1
V gene: TRBV4-1
CDR3 DNA: TGCGCCAGCAGCCAAGCGCGATTGAACACTGAAGCTTTCTTT
CDR3 protein: CASSQARLNTEAFF

D gene: .
clone size: .
J gene: TRBJ2-1
V gene: TRBV29-1
CDR3 DNA: TGCAGCGTCCAGATTTCCTACAATGAGCAGTTCTTC
CDR3 protein: CSVQISYNEQFF

D gene: .
clone size: few
J gene: TRBJ1-5
V gene: TRBV12-3/TRBV12-4
CDR3 DNA: TGTGCCAGCACTCACACAGGAGGCAATCAGCCCCAGCATTTT
CDR3 protein: CASTHTGGNQPQHF

D gene: .
clone size: .
J gene: TRBJ1-4
V gene: TRBV20-1
CDR3 DNA: TGCAGTGCTAGAGGCTCCGACGGGGGAACTAATGAAAAACTGTTTTTT
CDR3 protein: CSARGSDGGTNEKLFF

D gene: .
clone size: .
J gene: TRBJ2-7
V gene: TRBV9
CDR3 DNA: TGTGCCAGCAGCGTAAGCGGTAACACCTACGAGCAGTACTTC
CDR3 protein: CASSVSGNTYEQYF

D gene: .
clone size: .
J gene: TRBJ1-2
V gene: TRBV30
CDR3 DNA: TGTGCCTGGAGGACCGGGACTGGCTACACCTTC
CDR3 protein: CAWRTGTGYTF

D gene: .
clone size: many
J gene: TRBJ2-7
V gene: TRBV7-3
CDR3 DNA: TGTGCCAGCAGCTTGCAGAAATCGGGCTCCTACGAGCAGTACTTC
CDR3 protein: CASSLQKSGSYEQYF

D gene: .
clone size: many
J gene: TRBJ2-1
V gene: TRBV5-4
CDR3 DNA: TGTGCCAGCAGCTTGGATGTTGGTGGGGGGACTGAGCAGTTCTTC
CDR3 protein: CASSLDVGGGTEQFF

D gene: TRBD1
clone size: .
J gene: TRBJ1-2
V gene: TRBV20-1
CDR3 DNA: TGCAGTGCTAGAAAAACAGGGGGCGCCTCCTATGGCTACACCTTC
CDR3 protein: CSARKTGGASYGYTF

D gene: TRBD1
clone size: many
J gene: TRBJ1-1
V gene: TRBV11-1
CDR3 DNA: TGTGCCAACAGCTTCGGACAGGGGACCACTGAAGCTTTCTTT
CDR3 protein: CANSFGQGTTEAFF

D gene: TRBD1
clone size: many
J gene: TRBJ2-2
V gene: TRBV10-3
CDR3 DNA: TGTGCCATCAGTGATCCGACAGGAACAGGGGGACACACCGGGGAGCTGTTTTTT
CDR3 protein: CAISDPTGTGGHTGELFF

D gene: .
clone size: many
J gene: TRBJ1-1
V gene: TRBV27
CDR3 DNA: TGTGCCAGCAGCCTTATTAACCCAAACACTGAAGCTTTCTTT
CDR3 protein: CASSLINPNTEAFF

D gene: TRBD1
clone size: .
J gene: TRBJ1-4
V gene: TRBV5-6
CDR3 DNA: TGTGCCAGCAGCTTGGAATCCAGGGGGCGAGAAAAACTGTTTTTT
CDR3 protein: CASSLESRGREKLFF

D gene: TRBD1
clone size: .
J gene: TRBJ2-1
V gene: TRBV7-3
CDR3 DNA: TGTGCCAGCAGCTCATACGTCCGAGACAGGGTGTCCTACAATGAGCAGTTCTTC
CDR3 protein: CASSSYVRDRVSYNEQFF

D gene: .
clone size: .
J gene: TRBJ2-4
V gene: TRBV18
CDR3 DNA: TGTGCCAGCTCACCCTTTCGCTTAAGGAACATTCAGTACTTC
CDR3 protein: CASSPFRLRNIQYF

D gene: TRBD2
clone size: many
J gene: TRBJ2-2
V gene: TRBV20-1
CDR3 DNA: TGCAGTGCTACCGGGACTAGCGGAGGGGGCGGGGAGCTGTTTTTT
CDR3 protein: CSATGTSGGGGELFF

D gene: .
clone size: .
J gene: TRBJ1-6
V gene: TRBV5-6
CDR3 DNA: TGTGCCAGCAGCCTGGGGCGCGCCTCACCCCTCCACTTT
CDR3 protein: CASSLGRASPLHF

D gene: .
clone size: few
J gene: TRBJ1-2
V gene: TRBV2
CDR3 DNA: TGTGCCAGCAGTCCCCTCAACAATAACTATGGCTACACCTTC
CDR3 protein: CASSPLNNNYGYTF

D gene: TRBD2
clone size: .
J gene: TRBJ2-7
V gene: TRBV27
CDR3 DNA: TGTGCCAGCAGTTTTAGCGGGAGGGGATACGAGCAGTACTTC
CDR3 protein: CASSFSGRGYEQYF

D gene: TRBD1
clone size: many
J gene: TRBJ1-2
V gene: TRBV7-8
CDR3 DNA: TGTGCCAGCAGCCCGAACTCCGACAGGGGGGGAGGTGGCTACACCTTC
CDR3 protein: CASSPNSDRGGGGYTF

D gene: .
clone size: many
J gene: TRBJ2-3
V gene: TRBV5-1
CDR3 DNA: TGCGCCAGCAGCTCCCGGTTGGGGACTAGCACAGATACGCAGTATTTT
CDR3 protein: CASSSRLGTSTDTQYF

D gene: TRBD1
clone size: many
J gene: TRBJ1-1
V gene: TRBV2
CDR3 DNA: TGTGCCAGCAGTATACAGGGGGTTACTGAAGCTTTCTTT
CDR3 protein: CASSIQGVTEAFF

D gene: .
clone size: many
J gene: TRBJ2-1
V gene: TRBV20-1
CDR3 DNA: TGCAGTGCTCAATCCCGAACCTCCTACAATGAGCAGTTCTTC
CDR3 protein: CSAQSRTSYNEQFF

D gene: .
clone size: few
J gene: TRBJ1-4
V gene: TRBV20-1
CDR3 DNA: TGCAGTGCTGGAGAGGGGTTCGGTGAAAAACTGTTTTTT
CDR3 protein: CSAGEGFGEKLFF

D gene: .
clone size: .
J gene: TRBJ2-1
V gene: TRBV2
CDR3 DNA: TGTGCCAGCAGAATGGCCCGAGGCAATGAGCAGTTCTTC
CDR3 protein: CASRMARGNEQFF

D gene: TRBD2
clone size: few
J gene: TRBJ2-2
V gene: TRBV10-3
CDR3 DNA: TGTGCCATCAGTGTTTTGCCCCGGGGGGGGACCGGGGAGCTGTTTTTT
CDR3 protein: CAISVLPRGGTGELFF

D gene: .
clone size: many
J gene: TRBJ2-7
V gene: TRBV7-6
CDR3 DNA: TGTGCCAGCTCCCCCCGTGGGGGGCGCGATCCCTACGAGCAGTACTTC
CDR3 protein: CASSPRGGRDPYEQYF

D gene: .
clone size: few
J gene: TRBJ2-1
V gene: TRBV14
CDR3 DNA: TGTGCCAGCAGCCAAGATGACGAGTCCTGGGGAAAGCAGTTCTTC
CDR3 protein: CASSQDDESWGKQFF

D gene: .
clone size: few
J gene: TRBJ2-1
V gene: TRBV29-1
CDR3 DNA: TGCAGCGTTGAAGCACCTAGAGGGGGATCCTACAATGAGCAGTTCTTC
CDR3 protein: CSVEAPRGGSYNEQFF